A selection of T cell receptor beta chains follows, all from one sample in a study of T cell responses to AZD1222 COVID-19 vaccine. TCRdb's copy holds only in-frame clones and misses some; the assay was immunoSEQ multiplex PCR. This sample carries about 150,000 clones, roughly 92% of them seen once, and the ten largest clones take 1% to 1.5%. Sequences were derived from peripheral blood, sampled 28 days after the second AZD1222 dose. All receptors come from an adult who received the AZD1222 COVID-19 vaccine. The CDR3 runs from the conserved cysteine through the conserved F or W. D genes are given only for firm matches. Size is stated for part of the rows, as once, few or many counts, or as a class when the clone is expanded.

v_gene	abundance	j_gene	d_gene	CDR3aa	CDR3nt
TRBV2	.	TRBJ1-1	.	CASSSDSPEAFF	TGTGCCAGCAGTTCGGACAGTCCTGAAGCTTTCTTT
TRBV7-8	.	TRBJ1-4	.	CASSLAAARGLFF	TGTGCCAGCAGCTTAGCGGCGGCGCGGGGACTGTTTTTT
TRBV4-1	.	TRBJ2-1	TRBD1	CASHDVGQGLLGQFF	TGCGCCAGCCACGACGTGGGACAGGGGCTCTTAGGGCAGTTCTTC
TRBV3-1/TRBV3-2	.	TRBJ1-3	.	CASSQDRRTTSIRVDTIYF	TGTGCCAGCAGCCAAGATCGTAGGACCACCTCGATTAGGGTGGACACCATATATTTT
TRBV4-2	.	TRBJ1-4	TRBD1	CASSPSPTGTNEKLFF	TGTGCCAGCAGCCCAAGCCCGACAGGGACTAATGAAAAACTGTTTTTT
TRBV5-1	once	TRBJ2-7	TRBD1	CASSLAAQGSPYEQYF	TGCGCCAGCAGCTTGGCCGCACAGGGGAGCCCCTACGAGCAGTACTTC
TRBV11-2	.	TRBJ2-1	TRBD2	CASSPGGGRQFF	TGTGCCAGCAGCCCCGGCGGGGGTCGGCAGTTCTTC
TRBV6-5	.	TRBJ1-6	.	CASSLDSYNSPLHF	TGTGCCAGCAGCCTTGACAGTTATAATTCACCCCTCCACTTT
TRBV7-2	.	TRBJ2-7	TRBD2	CASRETLSGSYEQYF	TGTGCCAGCAGAGAGACTCTTAGCGGGAGCTACGAGCAGTACTTC
TRBV19	.	TRBJ2-3	.	CASSTSRTVGGDTQYF	TGTGCCAGTAGTACATCTCGGACGGTGGGGGGAGATACGCAGTATTTT
TRBV5-1	.	TRBJ2-1	.	CASSLDGSYNEQFF	TGCGCCAGCAGCCTGGATGGCAGCTACAATGAGCAGTTCTTC
TRBV15	.	TRBJ2-1	.	CATSRDLGGEQFF	TGTGCCACCAGCAGAGATCTCGGCGGGGAGCAGTTCTTC
TRBV19	few	TRBJ1-1	.	CASSIDRQGRIKNTEAFF	TGTGCCAGTAGTATAGATCGTCAGGGGCGGATAAAAAACACTGAAGCTTTCTTT
TRBV29-1	.	TRBJ2-5	.	CSVDNGQETQYF	TGCAGCGTTGATAACGGCCAAGAGACCCAGTACTTC
TRBV29-1	.	TRBJ1-1	TRBD1	CSFTGTGGAPAFF	TGCAGCTTCACCGGGACAGGGGGCGCACCCGCTTTCTTT
TRBV28	.	TRBJ1-3	.	CASSLHHSGNTIYF	TGTGCCAGCAGTCTACACCACTCTGGAAACACCATATATTTT
TRBV15	.	TRBJ1-3	.	CATSRDPRHAGNTIYF	TGTGCCACCAGCAGAGATCCCCGACACGCTGGAAACACCATATATTTT
TRBV19	.	TRBJ2-7	TRBD2	CASSTETSPYEQYF	TGTGCCAGTAGTACCGAGACTAGCCCCTACGAGCAGTACTTC
TRBV6-5	.	TRBJ1-1	.	CASTPPGTTEAFF	TGTGCCAGCACCCCTCCTGGGACCACTGAAGCTTTCTTT
TRBV6-6	.	TRBJ1-3	TRBD1	CASSPARDSYSGNTIYF	TGTGCCAGCAGTCCAGCTCGGGACAGTTACTCTGGAAACACCATATATTTT
TRBV27	few	TRBJ2-2	TRBD2	CASSPKGSGRAPGELFF	TGTGCCAGCAGTCCCAAGGGGAGCGGGAGGGCCCCCGGGGAGCTGTTTTTT
TRBV12-3/TRBV12-4	.	TRBJ2-3	.	CASQMATDTQYF	TGTGCCAGCCAAATGGCCACAGATACGCAGTATTTT
TRBV29-1	few	TRBJ2-3	.	CSVARQDTDTQYF	TGCAGCGTTGCGCGGCAGGACACAGATACGCAGTATTTT
TRBV5-5	.	TRBJ1-4	TRBD1	CASSLRTGVLEKLFF	TGTGCCAGCAGCCTCCGGACAGGGGTTCTTGAAAAACTGTTTTTT
TRBV4-2	.	TRBJ2-6	TRBD1	CASSQAKGAIYSGANVLTF	TGTGCCAGCAGCCAAGCCAAGGGGGCTATATACTCTGGGGCCAACGTCCTGACTTTC
TRBV9	.	TRBJ2-7	TRBD2	CASSPGGSEQYF	TGTGCCAGCAGCCCCGGGGGGAGCGAGCAGTACTTC
TRBV9	.	TRBJ2-6	TRBD1	CASSVEPGQGARANVLTF	TGTGCCAGCAGCGTCGAACCGGGACAGGGGGCTAGGGCCAACGTCCTGACTTTC
TRBV4-2	.	TRBJ2-1	.	CASSQDNVFTEQFF	TGTGCCAGCAGCCAAGATAACGTCTTCACTGAGCAGTTCTTC
TRBV14	.	TRBJ2-3	.	CASSQAQGGFDTDTQYF	TGTGCCAGCAGCCAAGCGCAGGGGGGGTTCGACACAGATACGCAGTATTTT
TRBV5-5	.	TRBJ1-2	.	CASSLGPGLTMGGYTF	TGTGCCAGCAGCTTGGGCCCCGGACTCACTATGGGGGGCTACACCTTC
TRBV28	.	TRBJ1-5	TRBD1	CASSRTGTRSQPQHF	TGTGCCAGCAGCCGGACAGGGACTCGGTCCCAGCCCCAGCATTTT
TRBV19	.	TRBJ1-4	.	CASSMVAPEKLFF	TGTGCCAGTAGTATGGTAGCTCCGGAAAAACTGTTTTTT
TRBV6-4	.	TRBJ2-2	.	CASSDSSTGELFF	TGTGCCAGCAGTGACTCGTCCACCGGGGAGCTGTTTTTT
TRBV27	.	TRBJ2-1	.	CASSYYNEQFF	TGTGCCAGCAGTTACTACAATGAGCAGTTCTTC
TRBV5-1	.	TRBJ2-1	.	CASALGGYNEQFF	TGCGCCAGCGCGTTGGGGGGCTACAATGAGCAGTTCTTC
TRBV2	.	TRBJ2-5	.	CASSELGGHPWAEETQYF	TGTGCCAGCAGTGAATTGGGGGGTCATCCTTGGGCAGAGGAGACCCAGTACTTC
TRBV28	.	TRBJ1-5	TRBD1	CASSLYGTASSNQPQHF	TGTGCCAGCAGTTTATACGGGACAGCAAGTAGCAATCAGCCCCAGCATTTT
TRBV10-3	.	TRBJ1-1	.	CAISERPENTEAFF	TGTGCCATCAGTGAGCGGCCCGAGAACACTGAAGCTTTCTTT
TRBV6-5	.	TRBJ1-5	TRBD1	CASTPTGSNQPQHF	TGTGCCAGCACCCCGACAGGGAGCAATCAGCCCCAGCATTTT
TRBV27	.	TRBJ2-7	TRBD1	CASSLGTGGTYEQYF	TGTGCCAGCAGTTTGGGGACAGGGGGCACCTACGAGCAGTACTTC
TRBV7-8	.	TRBJ2-7	.	CASSLKRVVDAQYF	TGTGCCAGCAGCTTAAAGAGGGTAGTCGATGCTCAGTACTTC
TRBV4-1	.	TRBJ1-2	.	CASSQVARDHYTF	TGCGCCAGCAGCCAAGTTGCACGAGATCATTACACCTTC
TRBV2	once	TRBJ1-2	TRBD1	CASSVDRGFGYGYTF	TGTGCCAGCAGTGTCGACAGGGGGTTTGGCTATGGCTACACCTTC
TRBV27	.	TRBJ1-2	TRBD1	CASSSIQGGGYTF	TGTGCCAGCAGTTCCATACAGGGGGGTGGCTACACCTTC
TRBV7-9	.	TRBJ2-2	TRBD2	CASSPAPGGPNTGELFF	TGTGCCAGCAGCCCAGCCCCGGGAGGACCGAACACCGGGGAGCTGTTTTTT
TRBV5-1	.	TRBJ2-5	TRBD2	CASSSGTSGGAETQYF	TGCGCCAGCAGCTCCGGGACTAGCGGGGGGGCAGAGACCCAGTACTTC
TRBV30	.	TRBJ1-5	.	CASQTKQPQHF	TGTGCCTCACAAACAAAACAGCCCCAGCATTTT
TRBV2	once	TRBJ2-1	.	CASSEGEEYNEQFF	TGTGCCAGCAGTGAAGGAGAGGAATACAATGAGCAGTTCTTC
TRBV28	once	TRBJ2-1	TRBD1	CASSLPQGALYNEQFF	TGTGCCAGCAGTTTACCCCAGGGGGCTTTATACAATGAGCAGTTCTTC